Presented here are 11 T cell receptor beta chains from one specimen sequenced in a study of blood T cell repertoires in COVID-19. Assay used: immunoSEQ multiplex PCR; TCRdb lists only in-frame clones, some missing. The sample contains roughly 310,000 clones, 89% of which appear only once. The sequencing input was PBMCs or T cells enriched from blood (not recorded which). Receptors were obtained from a woman in her forties who had recovered from COVID-19.

The chain carries TRBV5-6 and TRBJ1-5, with 11 bases matching TRBD1. The CDR3 is 16 amino acids. Germline assignment: CDR1 SGHDT and CDR2 YYEEEE. V lost 4 bases, J lost 4 bases, and 7 bases stayed unmatched. CDR3 nucleotide sequence: TGTGCCAGCAGCCCGGACAGGGGGCAGAGTAATCAGCCCCAGCATTTT. Amino acids: CASSPDRGQSNQPQHF.

The genes are TRBV5-1 and TRBJ1-2; TRBD1 matches 8 bases. Germline V lookup: CDR1 SGHRS, CDR2 YFSETQ. With V trimmed by 4 bases and J by 8 bases, 7 bases remained unmatched. There are 13 residues in the CDR3. CDR3 bases: TGCGCCAGCAGCCCCCAGGGGGCGGAAGGCTACACCTTC. Amino acids: CASSPQGAEGYTF.

V and J are TRBV4-1 and TRBJ1-5, with a possible D match to TRBD1 (6 bases). CDR1 and CDR2 (germline): MGHRA, YSYEKL. The CDR3 is made up of 14 amino acids. V gave up 0 bases and J gave up 6 bases, with 9 bases separating them. CDR3 region: CASSQEGGLQPQHF. The DNA of the CDR3 is TGCGCCAGCAGCCAAGAGGGGGGGCTTCAGCCCCAGCATTTT.

The rearrangement joins TRBV9 to TRBJ1-1; 7 nucleotides agree with TRBD1. The CDR3 is 15 residues long. The ends lost 0 bases at V and 0 bases at J; junction bases unmatched: 2. The germline V gene encodes CDR1 SGDLS and CDR2 YYNGEE. In DNA form, the CDR3 reads TGTGCCAGCAGCGTAGGAACAGGGGTGAACACTGAAGCTTTCTTT. This translates into CASSVGTGVNTEAFF. The entire variable domain, with the rest obtained from reference TRBV9 and TRBJ1-1, is as follows: DSGVTQTPKHLITATGQRVTLRCSPRSGDLSVYWYQQSLDQGLQFLIQYYNGEERAKGNILERFSAQQFPDLHSELNLSSLELGDSALYFCASSVGTGVNTEAFFGQGTRLTVV.

The chain recombines TRBV7-6 with TRBJ2-6; TRBD1 is a possible D gene (5 bases). V was pared by 5 bases and J by 2 bases, with 10 bases between. This CDR3 comprises 15 residues. The germline V gene has CDR1 SGHVS and CDR2 FNYEAQ. The CDR3: CASSEGAAGANVLTF. The CDR3 nucleotides read TGTGCCAGCAGCGAAGGGGCTGCTGGGGCCAACGTCCTGACTTTC.

The chain combines TRBV18 with TRBJ2-7, with TRBD1 matching over 11 bases. The CDR3 has 15 residues. Germline V CDR1 and CDR2: KGHSH, LQKENI. With 1 base clipped from V and 4 bases from J, the junction kept 3 bases outside the gene matches. CDR3 DNA sequence: TGTGCCAGCTCACCACGGCGGGACAGGGGGTACGAGCAGTACTTC. Protein: CASSPRRDRGYEQYF.

This chain links TRBV5-4 with TRBJ2-1, with TRBD2 matching 11 bases. Germline V lookup: CDR1 SGHNT, CDR2 YYREEE (reference sequence). CDR3 length: 15 amino acids. Germline trimming cut 1 base from V and 7 bases from J; bases unmatched to any gene: 4. CDR3 region: CASSLIASGGNEQFF. The CDR3 bases are TGTGCCAGCAGCTTGATCGCTAGCGGGGGGAATGAGCAGTTCTTC.

The chain joins TRBV20-1 to TRBJ1-2, with 8 bases matching TRBD1. There are 13 residues in the CDR3. V dropped 5 bases and J dropped 8; count of bases not matched to a gene: 10. Germline CDR1 is DFQATT and CDR2 is SNEGSKA (reference sequence). The CDR3: CSAGGQGLGGYTF. CDR3 bases: TGCAGTGCTGGTGGACAGGGTCTAGGAGGCTACACCTTC.

The chain is built from TRBV20-1 and TRBJ1-5, with TRBD1 as a possible D gene (6 bases). CDR3 length: 15 residues. Trimming removed 3 bases from V and 9 bases from J, with 21 bases in between. Germline loops: CDR1 DFQATT, CDR2 SNEGSKA (reference sequence). The CDR3 here is CSASPQAGGYWPQHF. The CDR3 DNA reads as TGCAGTGCTAGTCCCCAGGCGGGGGGCTATTGGCCCCAGCATTTT.

The J gene is TRBJ2-2, the V gene TRBV5-1; D might be TRBD2 (5 bases). Germline lookup yields CDR1 SGHRS and CDR2 YFSETQ. V was pared by 4 bases and J by 0 bases, with 13 bases between. CDR3 length: 16 amino acids. The CDR3 loop is CASSRSTGSNTGELFF. The CDR3 nucleotides are TGCGCCAGCAGCCGAAGTACGGGGTCGAACACCGGGGAGCTGTTTTTT.

V usage is TRBV29-1 and J usage is TRBJ1-1; 8 bases fit TRBD1. The CDR3 sequence is 16 residues long. The junction had 18 bases not matched to a gene; V was cut back by 1 base and J by 11 bases. In germline, CDR1 is SQVTM, CDR2 ANQGSEA. In nucleotides, the CDR3 is TGCAGCGTTGAAGGGAGGACAGGGATGGCCGAGAAGGGGGCTTTCTTT. It is translated as CSVEGRTGMAEKGAFF. Based on the CDR3 plus reference TRBV29-1 and TRBJ1-1, the full variable domain is SAVISQKPSRDICQRGTSLTIQCQVDSQVTMMFWYRQQPGQSLTLIATANQGSEATYESGFVIDKFPISRPNLTFSTLTVSNMSPEDSSIYLCSVEGRTGMAEKGAFFGQGTRLTVV.